Below, 3 T cell receptor beta chains from the same sample are listed, as sequenced in a study of blood T cell repertoires in COVID-19. TCRdb's table, derived via immunoSEQ multiplex PCR, lists solely in-frame clones and lacks some. The sample lists 75,000 to 95,000 clones; approximately 90% were seen once. Input material: peripheral blood. These receptors originate from a man aged 55 to 70 with acute or convalescent COVID-19.

The J gene is TRBJ1-1, the V gene TRBV6-2 or TRBV6-3, with D uncertain. The germline V gene has CDR1 MNHEY and CDR2 SVGEGT. Between the trimmed V and J ends, which lost 2 bases and 0 bases, there was a span of 10 bases. The CDR3 contains 15 residues. This CDR3 is CASSYEKVMNTEAFF. The CDR3 nucleotides are TGTGCCAGCAGTTACGAGAAAGTAATGAACACTGAAGCTTTCTTT.

This clone occurred a few times. This rearrangement joins TRBV2 to TRBJ1-6; D might be TRBD1 (6 bases). Looked up from germline, CDR1 is SNHLY and CDR2 is FYNNEI. Deletions cut 5 bases from V and 0 bases from J, with 11 bases between. The CDR3 contains 16 residues. CDR3 sequence (DNA): TGTGCCAGCAGTTCGTACAGGGTCTCCTATAATTCACCCCTCCACTTT. Its protein is CASSSYRVSYNSPLHF.

This clone appeared a few times. The rearrangement joins TRBV9 to TRBJ2-7, with a possible D match to TRBD2 (6 bases). The CDR3 is made up of 14 amino acids. CDR1 SGDLS and CDR2 YYNGEE come from the germline V gene. Between the trimmed V and J ends, which lost 3 bases and 2 bases, there was a span of 12 bases. CDR3 sequence reads: CASSAGRWAYEQYF. CDR3 nucleotides: TGTGCCAGCAGCGCGGGGAGGTGGGCCTACGAGCAGTACTTC.